This TCR beta chain originates from a study of CD8+CD57+ T cells in acquired aplastic anemia. For the study at large: Sorted CD4+ and CD8+ cell DNA averaged around 3.5 ug. General study findings and limits: Over 25 CD8+ CDR3 sequences occurred in both the patients and the controls. The CD8+ Simpson's diversity of patients and controls was not significantly different.

Only patients with CD8+CD57+ cell expansion on flow cytometry were chosen for sequencing. Blood samples were obtained from patients who had received no prior therapy. Using genomic DNA as the template, TCR beta VDJ and CDR3 profiling was carried out. TCRdb used MiXCR to reprocess the reads, holding one entry per CDR3 protein. In the table there are 150,000 or so distinct CDR3 sequences, over 50% of which are singletons. The sample holds many counts of this clonotype. The antigen remains unidentified. The CDR3 covers 14 residues. Trimming stripped 2 bases from V and 4 bases from J, with 9 bases between. CDR1 and CDR2 (germline): SGHTA, FQGNSA.

This chain connects TRBV7-2 to TRBJ1-3; D is unresolved. Sequencing was carried out using sorted CD4+, CD8+, or CD8+CD57+ T cells (not recorded which) from PBMCs. The clonotype comes from a human donor with aplastic anemia. The CDR3 spells CASSLIQGGNTIYF. As DNA, the CDR3 is TGTGCCAGCAGCTTAATCCAAGGCGGAAACACCATATATTTT.